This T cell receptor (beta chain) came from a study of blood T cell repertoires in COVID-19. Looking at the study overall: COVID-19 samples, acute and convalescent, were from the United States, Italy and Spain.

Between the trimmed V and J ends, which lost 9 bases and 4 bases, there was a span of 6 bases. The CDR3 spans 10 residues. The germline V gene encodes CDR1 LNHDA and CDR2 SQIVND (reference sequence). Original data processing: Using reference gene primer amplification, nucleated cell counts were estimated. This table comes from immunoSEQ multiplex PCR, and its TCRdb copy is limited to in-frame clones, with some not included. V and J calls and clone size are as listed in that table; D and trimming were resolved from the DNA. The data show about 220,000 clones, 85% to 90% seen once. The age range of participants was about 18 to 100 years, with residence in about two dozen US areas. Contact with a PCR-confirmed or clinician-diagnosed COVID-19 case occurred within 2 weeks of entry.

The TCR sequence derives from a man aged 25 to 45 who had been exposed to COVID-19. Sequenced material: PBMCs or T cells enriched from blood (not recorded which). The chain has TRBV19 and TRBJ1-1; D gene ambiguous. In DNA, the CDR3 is TGTGCCAGCGGGAGCACTGAAGCTTTCTTT. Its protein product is CASGSTEAFF.